The entry below gives a single T cell receptor (beta chain) sequence along with its context. Its antigen remains unidentified. This sample is drawn from a study of shared clonotypes between healthy human individuals. Study results and limitations: What limited the represented genetic and exposure-history diversity was the small number of donors.

The V and J ends lost 5 bases and 4 bases respectively, with 12 bases between them. From germline, CDR1 is SGHVS and CDR2 FQNEAQ. There are 14 residues in the CDR3. For sorted subsets, about 200 ng DNA per replicate equaled 30,000 or so T cell genomes. Clones were read by immunoSEQ multiplex PCR, and TCRdb kept only the in-frame ones, dropping some. The table shows approximately 2.1 million clones, with over 90% occurring only once. Sequenced: naive CD4+ T cells from PBMCs. Subset of the sample: CD45RA+ positively selected. This receptor was identified in a man in his late teens or twenties in good health. Some clones in this sample may be carry-over from other donors' samples. J is TRBJ1-5 and V is TRBV7-8, with D possibly being TRBD1 (5 bases). CDR3 in DNA: TGTGCCAGCAGCCTGGGACGGACTAATCAGCCCCAGCATTTT. This codes for CASSLGRTNQPQHF. The variable domain in full, with the rest retrieved from reference TRBV7-8 and TRBJ1-5, is GAGVSQSPRYKVAKRGQDVALRCDPISGHVSLFWYQQALGQGPEFLTYFQNEAQLDKSGLPSDRFFAERPEGSVSTLKIQRTQQEDSAVYLCASSLGRTNQPQHFGDGTRLSIL.